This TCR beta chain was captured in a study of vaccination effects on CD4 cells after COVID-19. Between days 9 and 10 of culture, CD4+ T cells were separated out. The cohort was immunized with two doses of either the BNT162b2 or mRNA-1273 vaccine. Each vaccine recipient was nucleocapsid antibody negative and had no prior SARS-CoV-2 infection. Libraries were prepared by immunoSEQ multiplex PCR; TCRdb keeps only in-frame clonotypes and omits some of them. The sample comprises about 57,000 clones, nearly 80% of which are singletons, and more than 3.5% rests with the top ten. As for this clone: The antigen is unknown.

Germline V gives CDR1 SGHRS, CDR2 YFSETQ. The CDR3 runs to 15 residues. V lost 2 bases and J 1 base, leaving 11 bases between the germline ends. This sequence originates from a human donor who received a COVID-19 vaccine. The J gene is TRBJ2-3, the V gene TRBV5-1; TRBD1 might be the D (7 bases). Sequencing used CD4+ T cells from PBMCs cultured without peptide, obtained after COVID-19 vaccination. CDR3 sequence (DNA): TGCGCCAGCAGCTTCTTCAGGGGGGGCACAGATACGCAGTATTTT. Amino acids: CASSFFRGGTDTQYF. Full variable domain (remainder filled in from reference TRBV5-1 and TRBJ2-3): KAGVTQTPRYLIKTRGQQVTLSCSPISGHRSVSWYQQTPGQGLQFLFEYFSETQRNKGNFPGRFSGRQFSNSRSEMNVSTLELGDSALYLCASSFFRGGTDTQYFGPGTRLTVL.